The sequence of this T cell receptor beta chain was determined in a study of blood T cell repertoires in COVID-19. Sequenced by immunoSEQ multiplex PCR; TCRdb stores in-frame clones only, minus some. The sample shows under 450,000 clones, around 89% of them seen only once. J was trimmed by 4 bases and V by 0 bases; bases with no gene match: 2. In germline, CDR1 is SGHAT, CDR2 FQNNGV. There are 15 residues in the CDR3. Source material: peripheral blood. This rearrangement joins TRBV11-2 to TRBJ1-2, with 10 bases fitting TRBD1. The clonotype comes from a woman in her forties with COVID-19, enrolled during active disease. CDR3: CASSLETGGGYGYTF. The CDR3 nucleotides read TGTGCCAGCAGCTTAGAGACAGGGGGCGGCTATGGCTACACCTTC.